The 32 T cell receptor beta chains below come from one sample, sequenced in a study of blood T cell repertoires in COVID-19. Assay used: immunoSEQ multiplex PCR; TCRdb lists only in-frame clones, some missing. The sample yields approximately 220,000 clones, 85% to 90% seen once. Sequencing was carried out using PBMCs or T cells enriched from blood (not recorded which). The receptors originated from a woman under 40 with acute COVID-19.

In regard to this clone: Other DNA sequences in the sample encode the same CDR3. The chain couples TRBV4-1 to TRBJ1-5, with a tentative D call TRBD1 (6 bases). Germline assignment: CDR1 MGHRA and CDR2 YSYEKL. CDR3 size: 14 residues. Trimming pared 8 bases from V and 2 bases from J, leaving 13 bases between. CDR3 region: CASSDTGRNQPQHF. The CDR3, as DNA: TGCGCCAGCTCCGATACAGGGCGCAATCAGCCCCAGCATTTT.

The gene calls are TRBV4-3 and TRBJ2-7, with a possible D match to TRBD2 (5 bases). Trimming left V 1 base short and J 4 bases short, with 11 bases between. Germline CDR1 is LGHNA and CDR2 is YSLEER. The length of the CDR3 is 14 residues. This chain's CDR3 is CASSQGTGKYEQYF. CDR3 DNA sequence: TGCGCCAGCAGCCAAGGTACCGGGAAATACGAGCAGTACTTC.

The chain uses TRBV6-5 and TRBJ1-2; TRBD1 might be the D (5 bases). Trimming cost V 8 bases and J 2 bases, with 15 bases left between them. This CDR3 has 14 amino acids. CDR1 and CDR2 (germline): MNHEY, SVGAGI. The CDR3 DNA reads TGTGCCAGCTCTGACAGCTCCATAAACTATGGCTACACCTTC. Translated: CASSDSSINYGYTF.

The count of this clone is one. V and J are TRBV10-1 and TRBJ2-7; 8 nucleotides match TRBD2. CDR1 is WNHNN, CDR2 SYGVQD, per germline (reference sequence). This CDR3 contains 14 residues. J gave up 4 bases and V 4 bases, and 6 bases lay outside the gene matches. The CDR3 bases are TGCGCCAGCAGTGCTACTAGCGGTTCGTACGAGCAGTACTTC. Encoded protein: CASSATSGSYEQYF.

The genes are TRBV5-1 and TRBJ1-1; the match to TRBD1 covers 8 bases. The CDR3 loop spans 15 amino acids. The trim removed 0 bases at V and 2 bases at J, leaving 3 bases unmatched. Germline values: CDR1 SGHRS, CDR2 YFSETQ. The DNA for the CDR3 is TGCGCCAGCAGCTTGGGACAGGGGCTAAACACTGAAGCTTTCTTT. Translating gives CASSLGQGLNTEAFF.

This sequence joins TRBV28 and TRBJ1-2, with 8 bases lining up with TRBD1. The CDR3 length is 12 residues. V trimming: 6 bases; J trimming: 8 bases; junction bases outside the gene matches: 5. Germline V gene sequence: CDR1 MDHEN, CDR2 SYDVKM. CDR3 nucleotide sequence: TGTGCCAGCAGCCCGACAGGGGACGGCTACACCTTC. Translating gives CASSPTGDGYTF.

This clone was picked up a small number of times. The J gene is TRBJ2-5, the V gene TRBV7-8; D unresolved. The germline gives CDR1 SGHVS, CDR2 FQNEAQ. V dropped 5 bases and J dropped 5 bases, with 9 bases sitting between them. CDR3 length equals 12 residues. The CDR3, as DNA: TGTGCCAGCAGCCCTGCCGGTGAGACCCAGTACTTC. Encoded protein: CASSPAGETQYF.

The V and J genes are TRBV5-1 and TRBJ1-1; TRBD1 matches at 7 bases. Germline loops: CDR1 SGHRS, CDR2 YFSETQ. V was clipped by 4 bases and J by 11 bases; unmatched bases: 8. The CDR3 is made up of 12 amino acids. The CDR3: CASSLEGAGAFF. Written as DNA, the CDR3 is TGCGCCAGCAGCCTCGAGGGGGCCGGGGCTTTCTTT.

This chain links TRBV5-1 with TRBJ1-2; no firm D call. Germline V gene data show CDR1 as SGHRS and CDR2 as YFSETQ. Trimming removed 5 bases at V and 8 bases at J, with 13 bases between. This CDR3 contains 12 residues. The CDR3 loop is CASSPGIKGYTF. As DNA, the CDR3 is TGCGCCAGCAGTCCGGGGATAAAGGGCTACACCTTC.

This chain links TRBV11-2 with TRBJ1-5; D is ambiguous. The germline V gene has CDR1 SGHAT and CDR2 FQNNGV. Trimming cost V 3 bases and J 8 bases, with 14 bases left between them. CDR3 length: 14 amino acids. CDR3 DNA sequence: TGTGCCAGCAGCTTCAACAGTGGCCAAGAGCCCCAGCATTTT. Its translation is CASSFNSGQEPQHF.

The V gene is TRBV27, the J gene TRBJ1-2; no clear D gene. The CDR3 totals 12 residues. V lost 2 bases, J lost 7 bases, and 8 bases lay in between. CDR1 is MNHEY, CDR2 SMNVEV, per germline (reference sequence). As DNA, the CDR3 is TGTGCCAGCAGTTTAGGCGGTGCTGGCTACACCTTC. Amino acid sequence: CASSLGGAGYTF.

This clone was recorded a few times. This rearrangement joins TRBV2 to TRBJ1-2; 8 nucleotides align to TRBD1. After removal of 9 bases from V and 2 bases from J, the junction contained 2 bases not matched to a gene. This CDR3 spans 12 amino acids. CDR1 and CDR2 (germline): SNHLY, FYNNEI. CDR3 sequence reads: CARDRVNYGYTF. The DNA for the CDR3 is TGTGCCAGGGACAGGGTGAACTATGGCTACACCTTC.

The rearrangement links TRBV6-5 to TRBJ1-5; no reliable D call. The V end was cut by 6 bases, the J end by 3 bases, with 15 bases between. CDR3 length equals 15 residues. Germline CDR1 and CDR2: MNHEY and SVGAGI. CDR3 in DNA: TGTGCCAGCAGACCCTTGGGAGGGTTCAATCAGCCCCAGCATTTT. As protein: CASRPLGGFNQPQHF.

V gene TRBV12-2 combines with J gene TRBJ1-1. TRBV12-2 is an annotated pseudogene. The CDR3 is made up of 17 amino acids. The chain's CDR3 is CASRLVLEKPMNTEAFF. The CDR3 DNA reads TGTGCAAGTCGCTTAGTTCTGGAGAAACCTATGAACACTGAAGCTTTCTTT.

The chain combines TRBV25-1 with TRBJ1-2, with D possibly being TRBD1 (6 bases). Trimming removed 1 base from V and 3 bases from J, with 9 bases in between. Per germline, CDR1 MGHDK and CDR2 SYGVNS. CDR3 length: 14 amino acids. The CDR3 here is CASSEFGQHYGYTF. The DNA for the CDR3 is TGTGCCAGCAGTGAATTCGGACAGCACTATGGCTACACCTTC.

Only one count was recorded for this clone. The chain is built from TRBV3-1 (or the pseudogene TRBV3-2) and TRBJ1-5; 7 bases are a match to TRBD1. CDR3 length: 14 residues. Germline CDR1 and CDR2: LGHDT and YNNKEL (reference sequence). V was pared by 3 bases and J by 10 bases, with 9 bases of the junction left unmatched. CDR3 in amino acids: CASSHGTAPSPQHF. CDR3 sequence (DNA): TGTGCCAGCAGCCATGGGACAGCACCGTCTCCCCAGCATTTT.

This chain uses TRBV11-2 with TRBJ2-7; 9 bases agree with TRBD2. This CDR3 is built from 15 residues. V lost 4 bases and J lost 2; bases outside the gene matches: 6. Germline V gene data show CDR1 as SGHAT and CDR2 as FQNNGV. The chain's CDR3 is CASSYIAGETYEQYF. The CDR3, as DNA: TGTGCCAGCAGCTACATAGCGGGGGAGACCTACGAGCAGTACTTC. Filled out from reference TRBV11-2 and TRBJ2-7, the complete variable domain reads EAGVAQSPRYKIIEKRQSVAFWCNPISGHATLYWYQQILGQGPKLLIQFQNNGVVDDSQLPKDRFSAERLKGVDSTLKIQPAKLEDSAVYLCASSYIAGETYEQYFGPGTRLTVT.

Of note for this clone: The same CDR3 is also encoded by other DNA sequences in this sample. The V gene is TRBV6-5, the J gene TRBJ1-5; D remains unclear. This CDR3 has 12 amino acids. The germline CDR1 and CDR2 sequences are MNHEY and SVGAGI. With 6 bases removed from V and 6 bases from J, the gap between germline ends came to 9 bases. The CDR3 here is CASSPPGQPQHF. Written as DNA, the CDR3 is TGTGCCAGCAGCCCCCCGGGTCAGCCCCAGCATTTT.

V usage is TRBV5-1 and J usage is TRBJ2-7, with 9 bases fitting TRBD2. The CDR3 extends over 14 amino acids. Germline loops: CDR1 SGHRS, CDR2 YFSETQ. V trimming: 0 bases; J trimming: 4 bases; junction bases outside the gene matches: 2. The CDR3 protein is CASSLDAGGYEQYF. CDR3 nucleotides: TGCGCCAGCAGCTTGGATGCGGGGGGGTACGAGCAGTACTTC.

A single count supports this clone. The chain carries TRBV9 and TRBJ1-2; D is uncertain. Germline V gene sequence: CDR1 SGDLS, CDR2 YYNGEE. CDR3 length: 15 residues. Trimming removed 0 bases at V and 3 bases at J, with 12 bases between. This CDR3 reads CASSVDEGLDYGYTF. CDR3 DNA sequence: TGTGCCAGCAGCGTAGATGAGGGATTGGACTATGGCTACACCTTC.

This chain joins TRBV30 and TRBJ2-7; TRBD1 agrees at 7 bases. This CDR3 has 14 amino acids. Trimming cost V 6 bases and J 0 bases; bases outside gene matches: 8. CDR1 GTSNPN and CDR2 SVGIG come from the germline V gene (reference sequence). The CDR3 nucleotides read TGTGCCTGCCTTTACAGGGGTAGCTCCTACGAGCAGTACTTC. Amino acids: CACLYRGSSYEQYF.

This chain connects TRBV27 to TRBJ2-7, with 7 bases that match TRBD2. Germline V gene lookup returns CDR1 MNHEY and CDR2 SMNVEV (reference sequence). The CDR3 runs 13 residues. V gave up 5 bases and J gave up 2 bases; unmatched junction bases: 3. CDR3 amino acids: CASSQRGAYEQYF. The CDR3 nucleotides are TGTGCCAGCAGTCAACGGGGGGCCTACGAGCAGTACTTC.

V usage is TRBV2 and J usage is TRBJ1-5; D uncertain. V dropped 3 bases and J dropped 3 bases, with 9 bases sitting between them. CDR1 and CDR2 (germline): SNHLY, FYNNEI. The CDR3 consists of 14 residues. The CDR3, as DNA: TGTGCCAGCAGTGATGGGCAGAACAATCAGCCCCAGCATTTT. As protein: CASSDGQNNQPQHF.

The CDR3 spells CASSLDPGYEQYF. Here the CDR3 DNA reads TGTGCCAGCTCACTAGACCCGGGCTACGAGCAGTACTTC. V and J are TRBV18 and TRBJ2-7; D call uncertain. V was pared by 4 bases and J by 3 bases, with 10 bases between. Germline CDR1 and CDR2: KGHSH and LQKENI. CDR3 length: 13 residues.

V usage is TRBV19 and J usage is TRBJ2-5, with D possibly being TRBD2 (5 bases). The CDR3 length is 11 residues. Germline V lookup: CDR1 LNHDA, CDR2 SQIVND (reference sequence). Trimming took 7 bases from V and 9 from J, leaving 12 bases between them. The CDR3 loop is CASKRDGAQYF. CDR3 DNA: TGTGCCAGTAAAAGAGACGGGGCCCAGTACTTC.

The gene calls are TRBV28 and TRBJ1-5; 9 bases map to TRBD1. V trimming: 6 bases; J trimming: 1 base; junction bases outside the gene matches: 10. The CDR3 is 17 amino acids. Germline values: CDR1 MDHEN, CDR2 SYDVKM. CDR3 in amino acids: CASSLLAGQGSNQPQHF. The CDR3 nucleotides are TGTGCCAGCAGCCTTTTGGCAGGACAGGGGAGCAATCAGCCCCAGCATTTT.

This chain connects TRBV5-5 to TRBJ1-5; D might be TRBD1 (5 bases). V was pared by 0 bases and J by 4 bases, with 14 bases between. Germline V lookup: CDR1 SGHKS, CDR2 YYEKEE (reference sequence). The CDR3 contains 16 residues. CDR3 region: CASSLVGGPQNQPQHF. The CDR3 DNA reads TGTGCCAGCAGCTTGGTGGGGGGACCTCAAAATCAGCCCCAGCATTTT.

A few counts support this clone. The V gene is TRBV7-9, the J gene TRBJ1-1; D perhaps matches TRBD1 (5 bases). Trimming took 5 bases from V and 0 from J, leaving 13 bases between them. This CDR3 comprises 15 residues. Germline V CDR1 and CDR2: SEHNR, FQNEAQ (reference sequence). CDR3 protein: CASSRDLGVNTEAFF. The CDR3 DNA is TGTGCCAGCAGCCGGGACTTAGGGGTGAACACTGAAGCTTTCTTT.

The J gene is TRBJ1-2, the V gene TRBV3-1 (or the pseudogene TRBV3-2), with D maybe TRBD1 (6 bases). The V end was cut by 4 bases, the J end by 2 bases, with 17 bases between. The CDR3 is 16 amino acids. The germline CDR1 and CDR2 sequences are LGHDT and YNNKEL (reference sequence). CDR3 in DNA: TGTGCCAGCAGCCCCCGGTTAGGGGGGGCGAACTATGGCTACACCTTC. Amino acids: CASSPRLGGANYGYTF.

The rearrangement links TRBV7-4 to TRBJ1-1; unclear D gene. From germline, CDR1 is SGHVT and CDR2 SQSDAQ. The length of the CDR3 is 13 residues. Trimming left V 5 bases short and J 1 base short, with 8 bases between. CDR3 nucleotides: TGTGCCAGCAGCCTCCGACAGAACACTGAAGCTTTCTTT. Its translation is CASSLRQNTEAFF.

Comments on this clone: A junction end diverges from the germline sequence, so it may reflect a read error. The J gene is TRBJ1-4, the V gene TRBV19; maybe TRBD1 (5 bases). Germline-derived CDR1 and CDR2 are LNHDA and SQIVND (reference sequence). The CDR3 is 16 residues long. The chain's CDR3 is CASSIPRAGTIEKLFF. In nucleotides, the CDR3 is TGTGCCAGTAGTATACCCCGGGCAGGGACTATTGAAAAACTGTTTTTT.

The rearrangement uses TRBV7-3 and TRBJ2-2, with 7 bases identical to TRBD2. The germline gives CDR1 SGHTA, CDR2 FQGTGA. Trimming removed 5 bases from V and 6 bases from J; junction bases left unmatched: 6. The CDR3 spans 14 residues. CDR3 DNA sequence: TGTGCCAGCAGCCGGGGGGAGATAGCCGGGGAGCTGTTTTTT. This encodes CASSRGEIAGELFF.